The present T cell receptor beta chain was sequenced within a study of T-cell reconstitution after alpha-beta-depleted transplantation in children. Study results and caveats: Newly produced T cells mostly accounted for T-cell counts and diversity one year post-transplant. From surviving recipient T cells and thymic progenitors came the high day-60 TCRbeta diversity observed in some patients. Alpha-beta T cells present about two months after transplant were reported to originate from several hundred expanded graft clones.

Preparation of the TCRbeta library used unique molecular identifiers. TCRdb re-derived calls from the PCR reads in MiXCR, one entry per CDR3 protein. Among approximately 800,000 distinct CDR3 sequences, 15% to 20% were seen once, and the ten largest hold around 5%. V trimming: 1 base; J trimming: 3 bases; junction bases outside the gene matches: 18. The CDR3 runs 22 residues. The germline V gene encodes CDR1 SGHVS and CDR2 FQNEAQ. This clonotype was found many times. Antigen: not known. This specimen consisted of PBMCs, mostly from graft donor cells, obtained 360 days after TCRalphabeta/CD19-depleted stem cell transplant. The TCR originated in a male patient between 5 and 17 years old who had a stem cell transplant for acute lymphoblastic leukemia, so the T cells may come from the graft donor. The chain recombines TRBV7-8 with TRBJ2-1; TRBD2 aligns across 13 bases. The CDR3 DNA reads as TGTGCCAGCAGCTTAGGGACTAGCGGGAGACGGCTTAAAGGGGGCAGCTACAATGAGCAGTTCTTC. Protein product: CASSLGTSGRRLKGGSYNEQFF.